Presented here are 31 T cell receptor beta chains from one specimen sequenced in a study of cytomegalovirus exposure and HLA in healthy donors listed by TCRdb under 2017. The library was made by the immunoSEQ multiplex PCR assay. For the multiplex PCR, a mixture combining 60 forward primers for TCR Vbeta segments and 13 reverse primers for TCR Jbeta segments was used. TCRdb's version of the immuneACCESS table is confined to in-frame rearrangements and falls short of the full clone set. An unresolved V gene accounts for under half of the shortfall where checked; the remainder is of unknown origin. In all, the sample holds approximately 150,000 clones, and roughly 80% of those were seen once. The top ten clonotypes cover more than 1.5% of the sample. Sequencing used PBMCs. The receptors originated from a human donor in good health.

This chain links TRBV5-1 with TRBJ2-3; 7 bases agree with TRBD1. This CDR3 has 14 residues. The trim removed 2 bases at V and 4 bases at J, leaving 4 bases unmatched. Germline loops: CDR1 SGHRS, CDR2 YFSETQ. The chain's CDR3 is CASSFWDSADTQYF. The CDR3 DNA reads TGCGCCAGCAGCTTTTGGGACAGCGCAGATACGCAGTATTTT.

The CDR3 sequence is CASSLSAGANYGYTF. CDR3 bases: TGTGCCAGCAGCTTGTCCGCAGGGGCCAACTATGGCTACACCTTC. The chain couples TRBV5-4 to TRBJ1-2; D may be TRBD1 (6 bases). V gave up 1 base and J gave up 2 bases, with 12 bases separating them. Looked up from germline, CDR1 is SGHNT and CDR2 is YYREEE (reference sequence). This CDR3 has 15 residues.

The DNA of the CDR3 is TGTGCCAGCAGTTACTCGAGTGAGAACACTGAAGCTTTCTTT. Protein product: CASSYSSENTEAFF. The chain joins TRBV6-5 to TRBJ1-1; no definite D call. In germline, CDR1 is MNHEY, CDR2 SVGAGI. Trimming left V 0 bases short and J 1 base short, with 6 bases between. The CDR3 totals 14 residues.

V is TRBV7-8 and J is TRBJ1-6; D perhaps matches TRBD1 (5 bases). Trimming pared 2 bases from V and 8 bases from J, leaving 16 bases between. The CDR3 has 16 amino acids. CDR1 SGHVS and CDR2 FQNEAQ come from the germline V gene. CDR3 sequence reads: CASSLRFSGLDSPLHF. The CDR3 region has the DNA TGTGCCAGCAGCTTAAGGTTTTCAGGGCTCGATTCACCCCTCCACTTT.

This rearrangement joins TRBV5-4 to TRBJ1-6; D call uncertain. The germline V and J ends were trimmed by 5 bases and 3 bases, with 15 bases remaining between them. Germline CDR1 is SGHNT and CDR2 is YYREEE (reference sequence). The CDR3 loop spans 16 amino acids. The CDR3 loop reads CASSLGRPDYNSPLHF. In DNA form, the CDR3 reads TGTGCCAGCAGTCTCGGGAGGCCAGACTATAATTCACCCCTCCACTTT. Based on the CDR3 plus reference TRBV5-4 and TRBJ1-6, the full variable domain is ETGVTQSPTHLIKTRGQQVTLRCSSQSGHNTVSWYQQALGQGPQFIFQYYREEENGRGNFPPRFSGLQFPNYSSELNVNALELDDSALYLCASSLGRPDYNSPLHFGNGTRLTVT.

The rearrangement links TRBV5-6 to TRBJ2-5; possibly TRBD1 for D (5 bases). V gave up 4 bases and J gave up 5 bases, with 18 bases separating them. The CDR3 contains 15 residues. The germline V gene has CDR1 SGHDT and CDR2 YYEEEE. The CDR3 loop is CASSPGYRGRETQYF. As DNA, the CDR3 is TGTGCCAGCAGCCCAGGGTATCGAGGTAGGGAGACCCAGTACTTC.

This clone occurred once. The V and J genes are TRBV20-1 and TRBJ1-1; no clear D. Germline V gene data show CDR1 as DFQATT and CDR2 as SNEGSKA (reference sequence). CDR3 length: 11 amino acids. V was cut by 6 bases and J by 10 bases, with 15 bases left in between. CDR3 region: CSAQSQVTAFF. The CDR3 nucleotides read TGCAGTGCGCAAAGCCAGGTTACAGCTTTCTTT.

The CDR3 sequence: CASSQDTRVAGANVLTF. The CDR3 nucleotides are TGCGCCAGCAGCCAAGATACCCGGGTCGCTGGGGCCAACGTCCTGACTTTC. V usage is TRBV4-3 and J usage is TRBJ2-6; D ambiguous. Trimming stripped 0 bases from V and 2 bases from J, with 11 bases between. From germline, CDR1 is LGHNA and CDR2 YSLEER. This CDR3 is built from 17 residues.

The chain joins TRBV9 to TRBJ2-7; D remains unclear. The CDR3 has 15 residues. The germline gives CDR1 SGDLS, CDR2 YYNGEE. Deletions cut 0 bases from V and 1 base from J, with 11 bases between. The CDR3: CASSVGVEQSYEQYF. Here the CDR3 DNA reads TGTGCCAGCAGCGTAGGAGTTGAACAGTCCTACGAGCAGTACTTC.

The chain combines TRBV6-5 with TRBJ1-2; no firm D call. The CDR3 is made up of 14 amino acids. CDR1 is MNHEY, CDR2 SVGAGI, per germline. Between the trimmed V and J ends, which lost 0 bases and 4 bases, there was a span of 9 bases. The CDR3 loop is CASSYSGRIYGYTF. CDR3 nucleotide sequence: TGTGCCAGCAGTTACTCGGGGAGGATCTATGGCTACACCTTC.

The chain couples TRBV27 to TRBJ2-1, with TRBD1 identical over 9 bases. With 6 bases clipped from V and 1 base from J, the junction kept 7 bases outside the gene matches. Germline values: CDR1 MNHEY, CDR2 SMNVEV (reference sequence). The CDR3 extends over 16 amino acids. The CDR3 DNA sequence: TGTGCCAGCAGACAACAGGGGGCCTTATCCTACAATGAGCAGTTCTTC. Protein: CASRQQGALSYNEQFF.

This rearrangement joins TRBV7-8 to TRBJ2-5, with 15 bases that match TRBD2. The CDR3 is 16 amino acids. In germline, CDR1 is SGHVS, CDR2 FQNEAQ. V was clipped by 4 bases and J by 6 bases; unmatched bases: 6. The CDR3 DNA reads TGTGCCAGCAGCTGTGGACTAGCGGGGGGGCGGAAGACCCAGTACTTC. Translating gives CASSCGLAGGRKTQYF.

This clone was counted a few times. The J gene is TRBJ1-1, the V gene TRBV9; weak D call: TRBD1 (5 bases). The CDR3 runs to 16 residues. Between the trimmed V and J ends, which lost 0 bases and 1 base, there was a span of 13 bases. The germline V gene has CDR1 SGDLS and CDR2 YYNGEE. The CDR3 bases are TGTGCCAGCAGCGTAGATTGGAGGGGCTGGAACACTGAAGCTTTCTTT. Protein product: CASSVDWRGWNTEAFF.

The gene calls are TRBV5-6 and TRBJ2-5; 7 nucleotides match TRBD1. Germline CDR1 is SGHDT and CDR2 is YYEEEE. The CDR3 consists of 13 residues. V shed 2 bases and J 4 bases; nucleotides not matched to a gene: 2. CDR3 region: CASSFAGGETQYF. Written as DNA, the CDR3 is TGTGCCAGCAGCTTCGCAGGGGGAGAGACCCAGTACTTC.

V and J are TRBV7-2 and TRBJ1-5; perhaps TRBD1 as D (6 bases). The germline V gene has CDR1 SGHTA and CDR2 FQGNSA. The CDR3 runs to 17 residues. The germline V and J ends were trimmed by 3 bases and 1 base, with 16 bases remaining between them. CDR3 DNA sequence: TGTGCCAGCAGCTTCGACAGGACGGTCAGGAGCAATCAGCCCCAGCATTTT. This gives the protein CASSFDRTVRSNQPQHF. Complete variable domain (other parts from reference TRBV7-2 and TRBJ1-5): GAGVSQSPSNKVTEKGKDVELRCDPISGHTALYWYRQSLGQGLEFLIYFQGNSAPDKSGLPSDRFSAERTGGSVSTLTIQRTQQEDSAVYLCASSFDRTVRSNQPQHFGDGTRLSIL.

The CDR3 here is CASSLYLGANTEAFF. The CDR3 bases are TGTGCCAGCAGCTTGTATCTGGGGGCGAACACTGAAGCTTTCTTT. The chain is built from TRBV5-4 and TRBJ1-1; maybe TRBD1 (6 bases). V gave up 1 base and J gave up 1 base, with 11 bases separating them. CDR3 size: 15 residues. Germline CDR1 and CDR2: SGHNT and YYREEE (reference sequence).

The chain has TRBV23-1 and TRBJ1-5; D call uncertain. TRBV23-1 is annotated as an ORF whose role is uncertain. V lost 2 bases, J lost 3 bases, and 11 bases lay in between. The CDR3 contains 15 residues. The CDR3 is CASSQRSGTNQPQHF. In DNA form, the CDR3 reads TGCGCCAGCAGTCAACGGTCGGGTACCAATCAGCCCCAGCATTTT.

The chain has TRBV6-5 and TRBJ1-5; no reliable D call. The CDR3 has 14 residues. Germline CDR1 is MNHEY and CDR2 is SVGAGI. Trimming left V 7 bases short and J 6 bases short, with 16 bases between. The CDR3 sequence is CASTPFPGTQPQHF. As DNA, the CDR3 is TGTGCCAGCACCCCTTTTCCGGGAACTCAGCCCCAGCATTTT.

V is TRBV29-1 and J is TRBJ2-6; perhaps TRBD1 as D (5 bases). V shed 5 bases and J shed 1 base, with 15 bases lying between them. The CDR3 runs 16 residues. Germline CDR1 SQVTM, CDR2 ANQGSEA. CDR3 DNA: TGCAGCGTTTCTTTCTGGGGCGTGTCTGGGGCCAACGTCCTGACTTTC. Protein sequence: CSVSFWGVSGANVLTF. Drawing the rest from reference TRBV29-1 and TRBJ2-6, the complete variable domain is SAVISQKPSRDICQRGTSLTIQCQVDSQVTMMFWYRQQPGQSLTLIATANQGSEATYESGFVIDKFPISRPNLTFSTLTVSNMSPEDSSIYLCSVSFWGVSGANVLTFGAGSRLTVL.

This clone was found a few times. The chain is built from TRBV7-9 and TRBJ1-1, with 7 bases lining up with TRBD1. V lost 4 bases, J lost 0 bases, and 2 bases stayed unmatched. The CDR3 consists of 14 residues. Germline V lookup: CDR1 SEHNR, CDR2 FQNEAQ (reference sequence). The CDR3 region is CASSSGGMNTEAFF. Written as DNA, the CDR3 is TGTGCCAGCAGCTCAGGGGGTATGAACACTGAAGCTTTCTTT.

The sample holds a few counts of this clone. J is TRBJ1-1 and V is TRBV11-2, with unresolved D. Trimming pared 6 bases from V and 1 base from J, leaving 9 bases between. CDR1 is SGHAT, CDR2 FQNNGV, per germline. The CDR3 spans 13 residues. The CDR3 DNA follows: TGTGCCAGCAGTCTTCAGGAGAACACTGAAGCTTTCTTT. Encoded protein: CASSLQENTEAFF.

This chain uses TRBV5-6 with TRBJ2-1, with D maybe TRBD2 (5 bases). The V and J ends lost 3 bases and 8 bases respectively, with 9 bases between them. Germline lookup yields CDR1 SGHDT and CDR2 YYEEEE. The length of the CDR3 is 12 residues. CDR3 amino acids: CASSSGSHEQFF. DNA for the CDR3: TGTGCCAGCAGCTCGGGGTCGCATGAGCAGTTCTTC.

The chain uses TRBV11-1 and TRBJ2-5; D possibly corresponds to TRBD2 (5 bases). Trimming stripped 1 base from V and 7 bases from J, with 13 bases between. Germline V gene sequence: CDR1 SGHAT, CDR2 FQDESV (reference sequence). The CDR3 spans 14 residues. CDR3 in DNA: TGTGCCAGCAGCTTAGGTTTCAGCGGCGGGACCCAGTACTTC. Translating gives CASSLGFSGGTQYF. The complete variable domain, with remaining parts taken from reference TRBV11-1 and TRBJ2-5, reads EAEVAQSPRYKITEKSQAVAFWCDPISGHATLYWYRQILGQGPELLVQFQDESVVDDSQLPKDRFSAERLKGVDSTLKIQPAELGDSAMYLCASSLGFSGGTQYFGPGTRLLVL.

V gene TRBV2 combines with J gene TRBJ2-1; 7 nucleotides line up with TRBD1. Germline V gene sequence: CDR1 SNHLY, CDR2 FYNNEI. The junction had 1 base not matched to a gene; V was cut back by 5 bases and J by 6 bases. The CDR3 consists of 12 residues. The CDR3 sequence: CASSRTGNEQFF. The CDR3 bases are TGTGCCAGCAGTAGGACAGGCAATGAGCAGTTCTTC.

J is TRBJ1-5 and V is TRBV19, with D tentatively TRBD1 (6 bases). This CDR3 has 15 residues. The V and J ends lost 7 bases and 5 bases respectively, with 18 bases between them. Per germline, CDR1 LNHDA and CDR2 SQIVND (reference sequence). The CDR3 loop reads CASKASDREYQPQHF. The CDR3 DNA reads TGTGCCAGTAAGGCGTCGGACAGAGAATATCAGCCCCAGCATTTT.

This rearrangement joins TRBV5-1 to TRBJ2-5, with a tentative D call TRBD1 (5 bases). The CDR3 is 17 residues long. V lost 1 base, J lost 0 bases, and 16 bases lay in between. Germline CDR1 reads SGHRS; CDR2 reads YFSETQ. This chain's CDR3 is CASSLLPDIPYQETQYF. Here the CDR3 DNA reads TGCGCCAGCAGCTTGCTGCCGGACATCCCGTACCAAGAGACCCAGTACTTC.

The chain is built from TRBV7-2 and TRBJ2-6, with 9 bases that match TRBD1. Germline V gene lookup returns CDR1 SGHTA and CDR2 FQGNSA. Trimming at V came to 5 bases and at J to 3 bases, leaving 11 bases not matched to a gene. CDR3 length equals 18 residues. This CDR3 reads CASSRRDRVSFGANVLTF. The CDR3 DNA reads TGTGCCAGCAGCAGACGGGACAGGGTTTCGTTTGGGGCCAACGTCCTGACTTTC.

Only one count was recorded for this clone. V and J are TRBV25-1 and TRBJ1-5; 11 bases fit TRBD1. V shed 3 bases, J shed 0 bases, and the junction held 4 bases outside the gene matches. Germline V lookup: CDR1 MGHDK, CDR2 SYGVNS. The CDR3 contains 17 residues. In DNA, the CDR3 is TGTGCCAGCAGTGAGGGACAGGGGGAATATAGCAATCAGCCCCAGCATTTT. Its protein product is CASSEGQGEYSNQPQHF.

The chain carries TRBV9 and TRBJ2-7; weak D call: TRBD2 (6 bases). This CDR3 spans 13 amino acids. Germline loops: CDR1 SGDLS, CDR2 YYNGEE. Trimming cost V 4 bases and J 8 bases, with 16 bases left between them. CDR3 amino acids: CASSPWDFSQQYF. CDR3 sequence (DNA): TGTGCCAGCAGCCCTTGGGACTTCTCCCAGCAGTACTTC.

V usage is TRBV11-2 and J usage is TRBJ1-4, with unresolved D. The CDR3 spans 15 residues. Germline assignment: CDR1 SGHAT and CDR2 FQNNGV. The V and J ends lost 1 base and 0 bases respectively, with 6 bases between them. CDR3 DNA: TGTGCCAGCAGCTTAGGGCAGACAACTAATGAAAAACTGTTTTTT. This gives the protein CASSLGQTTNEKLFF.

The CDR3 DNA reads as TGTGCCAGCAGCCTTCTAGCGGGGGTCCAAGATACGCAGTATTTT. Translated: CASSLLAGVQDTQYF. The rearrangement joins TRBV7-9 to TRBJ2-3, with 10 positions matching TRBD2. Germline V gene data show CDR1 as SEHNR and CDR2 as FQNEAQ (reference sequence). The CDR3 contains 15 residues. Trimming removed 5 bases from V and 5 bases from J; junction bases left unmatched: 7.